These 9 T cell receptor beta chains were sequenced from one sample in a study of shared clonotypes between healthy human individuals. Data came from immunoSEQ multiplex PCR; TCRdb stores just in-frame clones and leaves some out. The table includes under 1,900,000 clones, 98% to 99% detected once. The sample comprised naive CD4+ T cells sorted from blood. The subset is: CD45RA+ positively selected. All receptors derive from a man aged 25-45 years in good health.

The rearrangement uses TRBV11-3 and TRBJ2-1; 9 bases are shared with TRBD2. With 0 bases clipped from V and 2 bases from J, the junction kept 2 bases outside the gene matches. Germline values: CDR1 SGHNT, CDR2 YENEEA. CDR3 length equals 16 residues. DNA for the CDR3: TGTGCCAGCAGCTTAGAGAGCGGGAGGCCCTACAATGAGCAGTTCTTC. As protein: CASSLESGRPYNEQFF.

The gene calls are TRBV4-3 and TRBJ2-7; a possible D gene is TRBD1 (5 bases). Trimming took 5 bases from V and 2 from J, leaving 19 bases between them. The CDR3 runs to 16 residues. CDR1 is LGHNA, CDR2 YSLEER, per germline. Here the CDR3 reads CASSETQGTYPYEQYF. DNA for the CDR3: TGCGCCAGCAGCGAAACCCAGGGAACTTACCCCTACGAGCAGTACTTC.

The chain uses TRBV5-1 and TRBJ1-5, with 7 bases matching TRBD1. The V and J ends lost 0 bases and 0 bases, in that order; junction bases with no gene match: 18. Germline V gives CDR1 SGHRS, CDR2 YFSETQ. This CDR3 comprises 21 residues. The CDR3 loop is CASSLAVSGQVPPGSNQPQHF. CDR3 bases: TGCGCCAGCAGCTTGGCCGTTTCTGGACAGGTTCCCCCAGGTAGCAATCAGCCCCAGCATTTT.

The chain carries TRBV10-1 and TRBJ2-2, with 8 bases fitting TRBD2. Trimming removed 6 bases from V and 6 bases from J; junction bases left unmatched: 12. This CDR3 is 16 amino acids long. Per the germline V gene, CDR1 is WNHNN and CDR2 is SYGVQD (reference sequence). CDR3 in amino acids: CASSPGAGGIPGELFF. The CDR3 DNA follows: TGCGCCAGCAGCCCCGGGGCGGGAGGAATCCCCGGGGAGCTGTTTTTT.

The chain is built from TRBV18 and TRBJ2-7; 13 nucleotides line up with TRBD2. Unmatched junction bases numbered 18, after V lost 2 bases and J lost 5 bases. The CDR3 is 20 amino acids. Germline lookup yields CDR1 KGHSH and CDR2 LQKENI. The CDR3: CASSPITGLAGVLERDEQYF. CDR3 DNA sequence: TGTGCCAGCTCACCAATCACTGGACTAGCGGGAGTATTAGAGAGGGACGAGCAGTACTTC. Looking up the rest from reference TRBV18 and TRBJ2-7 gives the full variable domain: NAGVMQNPRHLVRRRGQEARLRCSPMKGHSHVYWYRQLPEEGLKFMVYLQKENIIDESGMPKERFSAEFPKEGPSILRIQQVVRGDSAAYFCASSPITGLAGVLERDEQYFGPGTRLTVT.

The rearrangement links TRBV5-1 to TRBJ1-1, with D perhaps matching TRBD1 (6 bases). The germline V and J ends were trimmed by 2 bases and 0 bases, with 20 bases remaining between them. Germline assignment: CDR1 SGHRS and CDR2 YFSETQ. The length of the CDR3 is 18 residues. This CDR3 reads CASSLVFGTGPVNTEAFF. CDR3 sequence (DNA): TGCGCCAGCAGCTTAGTATTTGGAACAGGGCCTGTGAACACTGAAGCTTTCTTT.

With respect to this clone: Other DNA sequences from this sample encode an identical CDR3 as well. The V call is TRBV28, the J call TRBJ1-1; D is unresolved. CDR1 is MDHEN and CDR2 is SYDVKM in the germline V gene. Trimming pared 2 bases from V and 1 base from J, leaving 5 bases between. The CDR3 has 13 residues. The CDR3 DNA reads TGTGCCAGCAGTTTACGTACGAACACTGAAGCTTTCTTT. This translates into CASSLRTNTEAFF.

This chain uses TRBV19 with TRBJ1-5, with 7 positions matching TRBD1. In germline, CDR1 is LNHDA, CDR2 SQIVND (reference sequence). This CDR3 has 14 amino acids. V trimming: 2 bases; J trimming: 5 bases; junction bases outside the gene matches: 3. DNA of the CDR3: TGTGCCAGTAGTATACAGGGGGGGTATCAGCCCCAGCATTTT. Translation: CASSIQGGYQPQHF.

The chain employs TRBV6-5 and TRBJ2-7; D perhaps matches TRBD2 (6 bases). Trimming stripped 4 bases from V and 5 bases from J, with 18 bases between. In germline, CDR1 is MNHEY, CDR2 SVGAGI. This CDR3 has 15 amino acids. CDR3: CASSSMGGNLHEQYF. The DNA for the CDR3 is TGTGCCAGCAGTTCCATGGGGGGAAACCTCCACGAGCAGTACTTC.